The 28 T cell receptor beta chains below were found in one sample sequenced in a study of STAT5B mutations in CD4+ large granular lymphocyte leukemia. The repertoire was sequenced with immunoSEQ multiplex PCR; TCRdb's copy has only in-frame clones and lacks some. The sample holds some 45,000 clones, 70% to 90% seen once. The specimen sequenced was CD4+ T cells from blood buffy coats. Source of these receptors: a human donor in good health.

V gene TRBV5-6 combines with J gene TRBJ1-2; D is possibly TRBD1 (6 bases). The V gene lost 3 bases and the J gene lost 8 bases, with 14 bases spanning the gap. Germline-derived CDR1 and CDR2 are SGHDT and YYEEEE. The CDR3 covers 13 residues. Here the CDR3 DNA reads TGTGCCAGCAGCTGGACAGAATCGGAGGGCTACACCTTC. This sequence encodes CASSWTESEGYTF.

V and J are TRBV18 and TRBJ2-3; D is unresolved. The V and J ends lost 2 bases and 6 bases respectively, with 9 bases between them. Germline V gene lookup returns CDR1 KGHSH and CDR2 LQKENI. CDR3 length equals 13 residues. The CDR3 region has the DNA TGTGCCAGCTCACCAGGCCCGTCGGATACGCAGTATTTT. Its protein is CASSPGPSDTQYF.

The V gene is TRBV7-3, the J gene TRBJ2-3, with D perhaps assigned TRBD1 or TRBD2 (5 bases each). The germline V gene encodes CDR1 SGHTA and CDR2 FQGTGA. The CDR3 is 13 amino acids. Between the trimmed V and J ends, which lost 2 bases and 3 bases, there was a span of 6 bases. Here the CDR3 reads CASSLEGTDTQYF. Written as DNA, the CDR3 is TGTGCCAGCAGCTTAGAGGGGACAGATACGCAGTATTTT. Looking up the rest from reference TRBV7-3 and TRBJ2-3 gives the full variable domain: GAGVSQTPSNKVTEKGKYVELRCDPISGHTALYWYRQSLGQGPEFLIYFQGTGAADDSGLPNDRFFAVRPEGSVSTLKIQRTERGDSAVYLCASSLEGTDTQYFGPGTRLTVL.

The chain combines TRBV2 with TRBJ2-1, with 7 bases identical to TRBD2. Germline V gene sequence: CDR1 SNHLY, CDR2 FYNNEI. The CDR3 is 15 residues long. The V and J ends lost 6 bases and 5 bases, in that order; junction bases with no gene match: 10. The CDR3 DNA is TGTGCCAGCAGCTCCCAGCTAGCGGCCAACAATGAGCAGTTCTTC. Its translation: CASSSQLAANNEQFF.

This clone was counted only a few times. This chain links TRBV2 with TRBJ2-7; 8 bases are shared with TRBD2. The germline CDR1 and CDR2 sequences are SNHLY and FYNNEI. The CDR3 is 13 residues long. Trimming cost V 6 bases and J 0 bases; bases outside gene matches: 1. DNA of the CDR3: TGTGCCAGCAGGAGCGGGAGCTCCTACGAGCAGTACTTC. Translated, it gives CASRSGSSYEQYF.

V and J are TRBV5-1 and TRBJ2-2; 10 bases line up with TRBD1. Trimming removed 4 bases from V and 0 bases from J; junction bases left unmatched: 6. Germline V gene lookup returns CDR1 SGHRS and CDR2 YFSETQ. The CDR3 contains 17 residues. The CDR3 DNA is TGCGCCAGCAGCCGGGGACAGGGGAGAGCGAACACCGGGGAGCTGTTTTTT. This translates into CASSRGQGRANTGELFF.

This clone has just a few counts. The chain couples TRBV30 to TRBJ1-1; D uncertain. The CDR3 loop spans 12 amino acids. Trimming stripped 8 bases from V and 4 bases from J, with 14 bases between. CDR1 and CDR2 (germline): GTSNPN, SVGIG (reference sequence). The CDR3 nucleotides read TGTGCCCAATCCCCCCAGGTCACTGAAGCTTTCTTT. Its protein is CAQSPQVTEAFF.

The V and J genes are TRBV9 and TRBJ2-3, with TRBD2 identical over 7 bases. This CDR3 contains 15 residues. J gave up 4 bases and V 0 bases, and 5 bases lay outside the gene matches. The germline CDR1 and CDR2 sequences are SGDLS and YYNGEE. DNA of the CDR3: TGTGCCAGCAGCGTAGCGGCGGGAGCCCCAGATACGCAGTATTTT. Its translation: CASSVAAGAPDTQYF.

This sequence joins TRBV5-8 and TRBJ2-5; 7 bases fit TRBD1. Trimming took 4 bases from V and 7 from J; bases not matched to a gene: 7. Germline CDR1 SGHTS, CDR2 YDEGEE. The CDR3 sequence is 13 residues long. CDR3 sequence reads: CASSVGQSATQYF. Written as DNA, the CDR3 is TGTGCCAGCAGCGTGGGACAGTCTGCGACCCAGTACTTC.

This clone has only one observation. The J gene is TRBJ2-7, the V gene TRBV7-8; TRBD2 matches 8 bases. The V and J ends lost 6 bases and 0 bases, in that order; junction bases with no gene match: 7. The germline V gene has CDR1 SGHVS and CDR2 FQNEAQ. This CDR3 has 15 residues. CDR3 in amino acids: CASSPARGVSYEQYF. DNA of the CDR3: TGTGCCAGCAGTCCCGCGCGGGGGGTCTCCTACGAGCAGTACTTC.

The genes are TRBV9 and TRBJ2-6, with no clear D. The germline gives CDR1 SGDLS, CDR2 YYNGEE. The ends were cut back, 3 bases at V and 0 bases at J, with 19 bases in the middle. The CDR3 totals 19 residues. The CDR3 here is CASSAADTKTSSGANVLTF. As DNA, the CDR3 is TGTGCCAGCAGCGCAGCCGACACCAAGACCTCCTCTGGGGCCAACGTCCTGACTTTC.

J is TRBJ1-2 and V is TRBV6-1, with 8 bases identical to TRBD1. Looked up from germline, CDR1 is MNHNS and CDR2 is SASEGT. This CDR3 is 17 amino acids long. With V trimmed by 2 bases and J by 4 bases, 12 bases remained unmatched. As DNA, the CDR3 is TGTGCCAGCAGTGAATATATGGGGACAGGAAATATCTATGGCTACACCTTC. Its protein is CASSEYMGTGNIYGYTF.

This chain joins TRBV4-3 and TRBJ2-4; a possible D gene is TRBD1 (6 bases). From germline, CDR1 is LGHNA and CDR2 YSLEER. With 4 bases removed from V and 8 bases from J, the gap between germline ends came to 9 bases. CDR3 size: 12 residues. The CDR3 DNA is TGCGCCAGCAGCCTATGGGGGCACATTCAGTACTTC. Its protein is CASSLWGHIQYF.

V usage is TRBV18 and J usage is TRBJ2-3; D is uncertain. The V end was cut by 4 bases, the J end by 3 bases, with 8 bases between. The CDR3 runs to 13 residues. Germline values: CDR1 KGHSH, CDR2 LQKENI. Here the CDR3 reads CASSHSLTDTQYF. As DNA, the CDR3 is TGTGCCAGCTCACATTCGTTGACAGATACGCAGTATTTT.

This chain joins TRBV2 and TRBJ1-5; unclear D gene. Germline V gene data show CDR1 as SNHLY and CDR2 as FYNNEI. The CDR3 has 15 amino acids. Trimming took off 2 bases at V and 0 bases at J, with 8 bases between the two ends. CDR3 sequence reads: CASSEQVYSNQPQHF. The CDR3, as DNA: TGTGCCAGCAGTGAACAGGTCTATAGCAATCAGCCCCAGCATTTT.

The chain is built from TRBV6-6 and TRBJ2-7; D gene ambiguous. V dropped 0 bases and J dropped 2 bases, with 8 bases sitting between them. Germline V gene lookup returns CDR1 MNHNY and CDR2 SVGAGI (reference sequence). The CDR3 is made up of 14 amino acids. CDR3 DNA: TGTGCCAGCAGTTACTCGGGTGCAACCTACGAGCAGTACTTC. Encoded protein: CASSYSGATYEQYF.

V gene TRBV5-1 combines with J gene TRBJ2-7; 8 bases are a match to TRBD1. Germline V gene sequence: CDR1 SGHRS, CDR2 YFSETQ. The V gene end was trimmed by 5 bases and the J gene end by 3 bases; junction bases not matched to a gene: 4. CDR3 length: 13 residues. The chain's CDR3 is CASSRDRNYEQYF. The CDR3 coding sequence is TGCGCCAGCAGTCGGGACAGGAACTACGAGCAGTACTTC.

The chain recombines TRBV10-2 with TRBJ2-3; TRBD2 agrees at 15 bases. Germline V gene data show CDR1 as WSHSY and CDR2 as SAAADI. This CDR3 spans 17 amino acids. V lost 8 bases to trimming and J lost 6 bases; unmatched junction nucleotides: 12. This CDR3 is CASRPGTSGRLVDTQYF. DNA for the CDR3: TGCGCCAGCCGTCCCGGGACTAGCGGGAGGTTAGTGGATACGCAGTATTTT.

This rearrangement joins TRBV6-5 to TRBJ1-5; no definite D call. Trimming stripped 4 bases from V and 3 bases from J, with 16 bases between. Per the germline V gene, CDR1 is MNHEY and CDR2 is SVGAGI. This CDR3 contains 16 residues. As DNA, the CDR3 is TGTGCCAGCAGTTCCAAAACCGGGTCCCCCAATCAGCCCCAGCATTTT. Protein: CASSSKTGSPNQPQHF.

The rearrangement joins TRBV29-1 to TRBJ2-1; the D is unclear. Germline V gene data show CDR1 as SQVTM and CDR2 as ANQGSEA. CDR3 length: 11 amino acids. V dropped 4 bases and J dropped 7 bases, with 8 bases sitting between them. CDR3 sequence: CSVVWGNEQFF. CDR3 DNA: TGCAGCGTTGTATGGGGTAATGAGCAGTTCTTC.

The chain joins TRBV6-6 to TRBJ2-1; no reliable D call. Trimming took off 4 bases at V and 0 bases at J, with 10 bases between the two ends. The CDR3 length is 15 residues. CDR1 MNHNY and CDR2 SVGAGI come from the germline V gene (reference sequence). CDR3: CASSSPGSSYNEQFF. DNA of the CDR3: TGTGCCAGCAGTTCACCCGGTAGCTCCTACAATGAGCAGTTCTTC.

CDR3 sequence (DNA): TGTGCCAGCTCACCACGCATAAACAGGGAACCTGGAAACACCATATATTTT. Translation gives CASSPRINREPGNTIYF. This chain joins TRBV18 and TRBJ1-3, with D perhaps matching TRBD1 (6 bases). In germline, CDR1 is KGHSH, CDR2 LQKENI. The CDR3 sequence is 17 residues long. The germline V and J ends were trimmed by 1 base and 2 bases, with 15 bases remaining between them.

This CDR3 is CAARREGRNEQFF. The CDR3 coding sequence is TGTGCCGCTCGGCGGGAGGGTAGGAATGAGCAGTTCTTC. The rearrangement links TRBV19 to TRBJ2-1, with TRBD2 matching over 9 bases. The CDR3 runs 13 residues. CDR1 is LNHDA, CDR2 SQIVND, per germline (reference sequence). Trimming took 11 bases from V and 7 from J; bases not matched to a gene: 9.

This clone is a singleton in its sample. The chain couples TRBV5-1 to TRBJ2-1; 7 nucleotides match TRBD1. The CDR3 is made up of 14 amino acids. V shed 8 bases, J shed 7 bases, and the junction held 12 bases outside the gene matches. Germline CDR1 SGHRS, CDR2 YFSETQ. CDR3 residues: CASMTGQTTNEQFF. CDR3 bases: TGCGCCAGTATGACGGGACAGACTACGAATGAGCAGTTCTTC. The full variable domain, with the rest looked up from reference TRBV5-1 and TRBJ2-1, is KAGVTQTPRYLIKTRGQQVTLSCSPISGHRSVSWYQQTPGQGLQFLFEYFSETQRNKGNFPGRFSGRQFSNSRSEMNVSTLELGDSALYLCASMTGQTTNEQFFGPGTRLTVL.

V gene TRBV19 combines with J gene TRBJ2-7; no definite D call. This CDR3 spans 13 amino acids. V lost 1 base and J 3 bases, leaving 7 bases between the germline ends. Germline values: CDR1 LNHDA, CDR2 SQIVND (reference sequence). The CDR3 reads CASSIGQNYEQYF. The CDR3 DNA is TGTGCCAGTAGTATAGGACAAAACTACGAGCAGTACTTC.

This clone is a singleton in its sample. The chain couples TRBV1 to TRBJ2-1; the table gives TRBD2 as D, unverified against the DNA. TRBV1 is marked as a pseudogene. The CDR3 is 16 amino acids. The CDR3, as DNA: TGCACCAGCAGCCACTGGACTAGCGCTCCCTACAATGAGCAGTTCTTC. Amino acids: CTSSHWTSAPYNEQFF.

This chain uses TRBV2 with TRBJ1-4; D is unresolved. V shed 6 bases and J shed 9 bases, with 17 bases lying between them. From germline, CDR1 is SNHLY and CDR2 FYNNEI. The CDR3 consists of 14 residues. The CDR3 DNA follows: TGTGCCAGCAGCCCATCGGGCGGGAGCAAAAAACTGTTTTTT. Its protein is CASSPSGGSKKLFF.

This clone has just a few counts. The rearrangement uses TRBV2 and TRBJ2-1; D is uncertain. The V gene's germline CDR1 is SNHLY and CDR2 FYNNEI. Trimming took 4 bases from V and 3 from J, leaving 7 bases between them. The CDR3 covers 13 residues. The CDR3, as DNA: TGTGCCAGCAGTGTTAAACTCTACAATGAGCAGTTCTTC. Protein: CASSVKLYNEQFF.